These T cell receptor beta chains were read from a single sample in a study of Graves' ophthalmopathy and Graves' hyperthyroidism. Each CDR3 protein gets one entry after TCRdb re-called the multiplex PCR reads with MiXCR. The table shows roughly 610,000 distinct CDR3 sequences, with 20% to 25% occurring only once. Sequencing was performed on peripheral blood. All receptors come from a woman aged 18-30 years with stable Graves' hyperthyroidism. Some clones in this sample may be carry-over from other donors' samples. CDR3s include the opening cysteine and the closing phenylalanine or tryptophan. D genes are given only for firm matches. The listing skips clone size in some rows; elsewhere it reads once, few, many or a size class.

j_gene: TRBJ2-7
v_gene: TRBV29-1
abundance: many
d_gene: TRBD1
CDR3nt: TGCAGCGTTGAAGAACTGACAGGGGGCGGGTACGAGCAGTACTTC
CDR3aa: CSVEELTGGGYEQYF

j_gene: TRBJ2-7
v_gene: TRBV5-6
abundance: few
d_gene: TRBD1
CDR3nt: TGTGCCAGCAGCCTCCAGGGGGTAGACTACGAGCAGTACTTC
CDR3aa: CASSLQGVDYEQYF

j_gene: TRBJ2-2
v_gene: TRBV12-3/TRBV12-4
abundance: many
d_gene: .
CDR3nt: TGTGCCAGCAGCCTAGGGGCTAGCGTCGGGGAGCTGTTTTTT
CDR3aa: CASSLGASVGELFF

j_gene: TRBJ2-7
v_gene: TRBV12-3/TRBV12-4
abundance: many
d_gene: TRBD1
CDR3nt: TGTGCCAGCAGTTCTCCCGGGACAGGAGAATACGAGCAGTACTTC
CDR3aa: CASSSPGTGEYEQYF

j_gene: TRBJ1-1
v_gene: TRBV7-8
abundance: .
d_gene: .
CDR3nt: TGTGCCAGCAGCGGTCCGGGCATCCTTTTCTTTGAAGCTTTCTTT
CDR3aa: CASSGPGILFFEAFF

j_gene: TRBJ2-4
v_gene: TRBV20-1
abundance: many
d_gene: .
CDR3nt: TGCAGTGCCCCAGACGTGTATGGCAAAAACATTCAGTACTTC
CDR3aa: CSAPDVYGKNIQYF

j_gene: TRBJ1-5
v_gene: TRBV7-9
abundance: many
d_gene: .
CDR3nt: TGTGCCAGCAGCGCCGGGGAGACGACGAATCAGCCCCAGCATTTT
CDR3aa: CASSAGETTNQPQHF

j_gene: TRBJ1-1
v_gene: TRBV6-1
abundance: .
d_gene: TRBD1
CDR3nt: TGTGCCAGCTGGGACAGGGGAGGAATTGGAGCTTTCTTT
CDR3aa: CASWDRGGIGAFF

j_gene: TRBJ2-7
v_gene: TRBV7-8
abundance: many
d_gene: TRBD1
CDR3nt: TGTGCCAGCAGCTCACGTAGGACAGGGGTAGAAGCCTACGAGCAGTACTTC
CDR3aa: CASSSRRTGVEAYEQYF

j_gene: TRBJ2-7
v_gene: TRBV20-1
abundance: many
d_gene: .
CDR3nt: TGCAGTGCTAGAGATAGGCCCTTGAGCTCCTACGAGCAGTACTTC
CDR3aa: CSARDRPLSSYEQYF

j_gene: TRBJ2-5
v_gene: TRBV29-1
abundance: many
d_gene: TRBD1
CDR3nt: TGCAGCGTCAACAGGGGCAGAGAGACCCAGTACTTC
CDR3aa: CSVNRGRETQYF

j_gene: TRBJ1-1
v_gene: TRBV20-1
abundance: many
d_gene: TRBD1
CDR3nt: TGCAGTGCTGTGGGACAGGGGGCTTTCTTT
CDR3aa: CSAVGQGAFF

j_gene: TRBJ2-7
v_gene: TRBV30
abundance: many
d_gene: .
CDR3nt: TGTGCCTGGAGCGGAAGTTACGAGCAGTACTTC
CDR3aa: CAWSGSYEQYF

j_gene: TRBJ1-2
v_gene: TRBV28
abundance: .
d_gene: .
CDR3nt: TGTGCCAGCAGTTTAACAGGCAACCACTATGGCTACACCTTC
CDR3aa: CASSLTGNHYGYTF

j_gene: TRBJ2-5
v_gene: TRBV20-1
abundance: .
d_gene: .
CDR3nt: TGCAGTGCTAGGTCCGGCGGGAACCAAGAGACCCAGTACTTC
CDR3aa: CSARSGGNQETQYF

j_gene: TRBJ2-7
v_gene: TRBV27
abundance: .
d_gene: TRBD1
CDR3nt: TGTGCCAGCAATAAAAGGCAGGGGGCGTGGGAGCAGTACTTC
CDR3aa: CASNKRQGAWEQYF

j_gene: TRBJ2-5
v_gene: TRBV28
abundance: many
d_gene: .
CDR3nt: TGTGCCAGCAGTCGGCGGCGGAGTGAGACCCAGTACTTC
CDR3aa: CASSRRRSETQYF

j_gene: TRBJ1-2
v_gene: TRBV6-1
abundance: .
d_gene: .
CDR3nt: TGTGCCAGCATCCTCGGGAACAACTATGGCTACACCTTC
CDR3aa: CASILGNNYGYTF

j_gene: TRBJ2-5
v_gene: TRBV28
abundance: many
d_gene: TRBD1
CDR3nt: TGTGCCAGCAGTTTAACAGGGGGCTACCAAGAGACCCAGTACTTC
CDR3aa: CASSLTGGYQETQYF

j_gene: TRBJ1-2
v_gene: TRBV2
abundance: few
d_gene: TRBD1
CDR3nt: TGTGCCAGCACCAAGGAGGGGGCTAATAACTATGGCTACACCTTC
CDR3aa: CASTKEGANNYGYTF

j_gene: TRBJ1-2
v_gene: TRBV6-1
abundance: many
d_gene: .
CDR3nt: TGTGCCACCCAAACAGGGCTACGTAACTATGGCTACACCTTC
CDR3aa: CATQTGLRNYGYTF

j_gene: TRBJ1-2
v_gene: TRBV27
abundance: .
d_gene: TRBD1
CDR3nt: TGTGCCAGCAGTTTTCGGGACAGGATCGGTGGCTACACCTTC
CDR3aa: CASSFRDRIGGYTF

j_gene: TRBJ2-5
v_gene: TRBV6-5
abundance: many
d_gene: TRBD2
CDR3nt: TGTGCCAGCAGTTACGGGCGGGGGGGATTCCACCCGCAAGAGACCCAGTACTTC
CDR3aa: CASSYGRGGFHPQETQYF

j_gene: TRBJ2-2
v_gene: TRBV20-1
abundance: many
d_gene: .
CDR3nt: TGCAGTGCTCTCAGGGGTGTTCGGAACACCGGGGAGCTGTTTTTT
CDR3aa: CSALRGVRNTGELFF

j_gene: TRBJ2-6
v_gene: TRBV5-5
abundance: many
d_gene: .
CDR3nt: TGTGCCAGCAGCTTATATATGGGTGGGGCCAACGTCCTGACTTTC
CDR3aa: CASSLYMGGANVLTF

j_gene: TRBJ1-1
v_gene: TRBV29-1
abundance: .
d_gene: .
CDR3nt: TGCAGCGTTGACCCGGACACTGAAGCTTTCTTT
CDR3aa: CSVDPDTEAFF

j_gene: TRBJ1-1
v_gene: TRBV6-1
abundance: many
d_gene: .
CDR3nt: TGTGCCAGCAGACTCAACGGGGTAGTTGACACTGAAGCTTTCTTT
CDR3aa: CASRLNGVVDTEAFF

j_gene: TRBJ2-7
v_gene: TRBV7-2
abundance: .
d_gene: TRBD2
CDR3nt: TGTGCCAGCAGCCAAACCGGGACTAGCGGGATCGAGCAGTACTTC
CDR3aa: CASSQTGTSGIEQYF

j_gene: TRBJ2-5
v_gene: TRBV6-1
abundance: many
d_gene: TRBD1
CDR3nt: TGTGCCAGCACGAACACAGGGGGAGAGACCCAGTACTTC
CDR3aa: CASTNTGGETQYF

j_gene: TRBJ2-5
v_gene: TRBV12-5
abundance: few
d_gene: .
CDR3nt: TGTGCTAGTGGTTTGGTCCTTGGGGGATTTGGAGAGACCCGGTACTTC
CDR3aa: CASGLVLGGFGETRYF

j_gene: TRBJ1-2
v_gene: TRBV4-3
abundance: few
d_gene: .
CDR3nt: TGCGCCAGCAGCCAAGCCCCTCTGGTTGATGGCTACACCTTC
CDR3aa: CASSQAPLVDGYTF

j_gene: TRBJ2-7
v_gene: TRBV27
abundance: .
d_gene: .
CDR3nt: TGTGCCGGCAGTCCGACCGGGACTCTTAGCTCCTACGAGCAGTACTTC
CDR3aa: CAGSPTGTLSSYEQYF

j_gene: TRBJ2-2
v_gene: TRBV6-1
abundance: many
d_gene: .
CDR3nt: TGTGCCAGCACCTCCGGGTACGCGAACACCGGGGAGCTGTTTTTT
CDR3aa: CASTSGYANTGELFF

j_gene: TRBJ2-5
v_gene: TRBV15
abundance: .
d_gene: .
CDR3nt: TGTGCCACCAGCAGAGATGCTTATCTGGAGACCCAGTACTTC
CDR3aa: CATSRDAYLETQYF

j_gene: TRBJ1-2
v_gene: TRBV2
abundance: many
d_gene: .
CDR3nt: TGTGCCAGCAGTGAAAGGGGCCGGGGTGGCTACACCTTC
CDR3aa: CASSERGRGGYTF

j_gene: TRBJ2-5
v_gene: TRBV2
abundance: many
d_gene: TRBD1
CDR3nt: TGTGCCAGCAGGAGACTGGGGGTGACAGGGTTTGAGACCCAGTACTTC
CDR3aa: CASRRLGVTGFETQYF

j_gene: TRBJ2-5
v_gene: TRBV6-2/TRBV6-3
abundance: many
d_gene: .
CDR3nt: TGTGCCAGCAGGGGGGCTCGGGAGACCCAGTACTTC
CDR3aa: CASRGARETQYF

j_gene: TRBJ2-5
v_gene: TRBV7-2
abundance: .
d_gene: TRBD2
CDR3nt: TGTGCCAGCAGCCTGGGGACTAGCGGGAGTCGAGAGCAGTACTTC
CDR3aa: CASSLGTSGSREQYF

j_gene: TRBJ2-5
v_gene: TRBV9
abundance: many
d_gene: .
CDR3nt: TGTGCCAGCAGCCATCCCCGGGAGACCCAGTACTTC
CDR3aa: CASSHPRETQYF

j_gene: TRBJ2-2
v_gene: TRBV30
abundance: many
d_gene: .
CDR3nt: TGTGCCTGGACTACGACCGGGGAGCTGTTTTTT
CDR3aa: CAWTTTGELFF

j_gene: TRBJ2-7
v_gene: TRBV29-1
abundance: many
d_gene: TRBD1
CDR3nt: TGCAGCGTCGGGACAGGGCCGTCCTCCGAGCAGTACTTC
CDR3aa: CSVGTGPSSEQYF

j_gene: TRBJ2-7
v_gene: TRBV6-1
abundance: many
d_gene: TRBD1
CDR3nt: TGTGCCAGCAGTCGATTGACGGGACAGGTCTCCTACGAGCAGTACTTC
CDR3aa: CASSRLTGQVSYEQYF

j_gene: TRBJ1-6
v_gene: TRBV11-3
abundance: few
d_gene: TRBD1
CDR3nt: TGTGCCAGCAGGGGGGGACAGGGTATCTCACCCCTCCACTTT
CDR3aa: CASRGGQGISPLHF

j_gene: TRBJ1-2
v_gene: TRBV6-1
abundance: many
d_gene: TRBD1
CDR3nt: TGTGCCAGCAGTGCCGGGACAGCCCGGGACTATGGCTACACCTTC
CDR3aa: CASSAGTARDYGYTF

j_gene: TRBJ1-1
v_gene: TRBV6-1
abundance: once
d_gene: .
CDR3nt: TGTGCCAGCAGGCCTCCCGACATAAACACTGAAGCTTTCTTT
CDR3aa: CASRPPDINTEAFF

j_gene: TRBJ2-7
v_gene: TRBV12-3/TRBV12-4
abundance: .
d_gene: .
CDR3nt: TGTGCCAGCAGTCCTAGGTTAGGGGGGGCGGTCTACGAGCAGTACTTC
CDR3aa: CASSPRLGGAVYEQYF

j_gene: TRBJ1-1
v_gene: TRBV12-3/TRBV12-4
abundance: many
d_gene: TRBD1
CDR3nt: TGTGCCAGCAGTCCGGACAGGGGGCGTTCGAACACTGAAGCTTTCTTT
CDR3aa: CASSPDRGRSNTEAFF

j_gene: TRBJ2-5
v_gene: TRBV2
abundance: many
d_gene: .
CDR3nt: TGTGCCAGCTTACTCCCAATAGCGGCTTTCCAAGAGACCCAGTACTTC
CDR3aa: CASLLPIAAFQETQYF

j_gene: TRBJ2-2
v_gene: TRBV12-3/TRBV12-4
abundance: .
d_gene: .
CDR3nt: TGTGCCAGCGGCAAGGACACCGGGGAGCTGTTTTTT
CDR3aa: CASGKDTGELFF

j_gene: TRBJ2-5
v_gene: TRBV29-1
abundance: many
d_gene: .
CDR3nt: TGCAGCGTTGTTGAAGAGACCCAGTACTTC
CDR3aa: CSVVEETQYF

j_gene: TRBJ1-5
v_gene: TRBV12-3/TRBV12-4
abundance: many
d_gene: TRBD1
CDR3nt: TGTGCCAGCAGTACAGGGGGAGGAGGCAATCAGCCCCAGCATTTT
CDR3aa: CASSTGGGGNQPQHF

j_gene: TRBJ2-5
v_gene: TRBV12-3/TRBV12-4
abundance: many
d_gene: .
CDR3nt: TGTGCCAGCAGTTTAACGGAGGAGACCCAGTACTTC
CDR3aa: CASSLTEETQYF

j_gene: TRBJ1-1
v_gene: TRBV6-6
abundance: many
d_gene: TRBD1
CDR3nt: TGTGCCAGCATACCTTACCCGACAGGGGACAACACTGAAGCTTTCTTT
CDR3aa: CASIPYPTGDNTEAFF

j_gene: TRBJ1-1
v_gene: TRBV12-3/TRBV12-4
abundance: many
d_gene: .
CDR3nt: TGTGCCAGCAGCAGGGCAGGGCATGGGGACACTGAAGCTTTCTTT
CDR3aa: CASSRAGHGDTEAFF

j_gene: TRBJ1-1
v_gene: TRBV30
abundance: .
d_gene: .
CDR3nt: TGTGCCTGGAGGGTCTCGGGCAGGAACACTGAAGCTTTCTTT
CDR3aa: CAWRVSGRNTEAFF

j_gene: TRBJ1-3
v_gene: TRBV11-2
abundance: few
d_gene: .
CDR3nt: TGTGCCAGCAGCTGGGGCGGGGCGGTTGGAAACACCATATATTTT
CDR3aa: CASSWGGAVGNTIYF